The T cell receptor beta chain described here comes from a study of blood T cell repertoires in COVID-19. About the research overall: The study drew acute and convalescent COVID-19 samples from the United States, Italy and Spain. T cells, B-cell-depleted T cells, or PBMCs provided the cDNA or gDNA that served as material.

V was pared by 8 bases and J by 8 bases, with 21 bases between. The CDR3 loop spans 14 amino acids. In germline, CDR1 is MDHEN, CDR2 SYDVKM. Original analysis: Nucleated cell counts were estimated from reference gene primer amplification. The method was immunoSEQ multiplex PCR; TCRdb's version includes in-frame clones alone and lacks a portion of them. V and J calls and clone size are as listed in that table; D and trimming were resolved from the DNA. The table shows more than 150,000 clones, with about 77% occurring only once. The V call is TRBV28, the J call TRBJ1-2; D is unresolved. The TCR was taken from a woman aged 80 or over with active or convalescent COVID-19. Sample: peripheral blood. This chain's CDR3 is CASGRGIRGDGYTF. In nucleotides, the CDR3 is TGTGCCAGCGGGCGAGGAATCCGGGGTGACGGCTACACCTTC.